These 13 T cell receptor beta chains originate from one sample sequenced in a study of blood T cell repertoires in COVID-19. TCRdb keeps only in-frame clones here, not all; method: immunoSEQ multiplex PCR. This sample has about 110,000 clones, with around nine tenths found just once. The sequenced sample was peripheral blood. The receptors originated from a woman between 25 and 40 years old with acute or convalescent COVID-19.

V gene TRBV29-1 combines with J gene TRBJ1-5; D remains unclear. Trimming stripped 4 bases from V and 9 bases from J, with 13 bases between. Germline V gives CDR1 SQVTM, CDR2 ANQGSEA. This CDR3 is 12 amino acids long. The CDR3 DNA reads as TGCAGCGTTGGGGCGGGGATGGGGCCCCAGCATTTT. This translates into CSVGAGMGPQHF.

The J gene is TRBJ2-3, the V gene TRBV28, with D tentatively TRBD1 (6 bases). The CDR3 sequence is 14 residues long. From germline, CDR1 is MDHEN and CDR2 SYDVKM. Trimming took off 7 bases at V and 2 bases at J, with 13 bases between the two ends. The CDR3: CASKVQGYTDTQYF. The CDR3 DNA reads as TGTGCCAGCAAGGTGCAGGGGTACACAGATACGCAGTATTTT.

This rearrangement joins TRBV11-3 to TRBJ2-1; D not certain. This CDR3 spans 15 amino acids. CDR1 is SGHNT and CDR2 is YENEEA in the germline V gene. V shed 1 base and J shed 0 bases, with 7 bases lying between them. The CDR3 sequence is CASSLGSSSYNEQFF. The CDR3 DNA sequence: TGTGCCAGCAGCTTAGGCTCTAGCTCCTACAATGAGCAGTTCTTC.

J is TRBJ1-1 and V is TRBV20-1; no reliable D call. In germline, CDR1 is DFQATT, CDR2 SNEGSKA (reference sequence). This CDR3 contains 11 residues. CDR3 coding DNA: TGCTCGCAAGACTGGGACACTGAAGCTTTCTTT. It codes for CSQDWDTEAFF.

The chain carries TRBV27 and TRBJ1-5; TRBD1 matches 9 bases. Germline CDR1 and CDR2: MNHEY and SMNVEV (reference sequence). This CDR3 contains 19 residues. J was trimmed by 2 bases and V by 3 bases; bases with no gene match: 14. CDR3 sequence (DNA): TGTGCCAGCAGTTTGGCGGGACAGGGAAGAAATAGGGGCAATCAGCCCCAGCATTTT. Protein sequence: CASSLAGQGRNRGNQPQHF.

This chain joins TRBV9 and TRBJ2-7; maybe TRBD1 (6 bases). V lost 0 bases and J lost 0, with 13 bases in between. The CDR3 totals 16 residues. Germline-derived CDR1 and CDR2 are SGDLS and YYNGEE. The CDR3 region has the DNA TGTGCCAGCAGCGTAGAGGTAGGGGGAAGCTCCTACGAGCAGTACTTC. Its protein is CASSVEVGGSSYEQYF. Supplemented by reference TRBV9 and TRBJ2-7, the full variable domain reads DSGVTQTPKHLITATGQRVTLRCSPRSGDLSVYWYQQSLDQGLQFLIQYYNGEERAKGNILERFSAQQFPDLHSELNLSSLELGDSALYFCASSVEVGGSSYEQYFGPGTRLTVT.

The chain combines TRBV10-3 with TRBJ1-2; possibly TRBD1 for D (6 bases). Between the trimmed V and J ends, which lost 4 bases and 5 bases, there was a span of 20 bases. This CDR3 spans 16 amino acids. Germline V gives CDR1 ENHRY, CDR2 SYGVKD. CDR3 in DNA: TGTGCCATCAGTGGATCCCCCCGGACAGCCACGTATGGCTACACCTTC. Its translation is CAISGSPRTATYGYTF.

This sequence joins TRBV18 and TRBJ2-5; D is possibly TRBD2 (5 bases). CDR3 length: 12 amino acids. The germline V gene has CDR1 KGHSH and CDR2 LQKENI. The V and J ends lost 6 bases and 5 bases respectively, with 10 bases between them. The CDR3 region has the DNA TGTGCCAGCTCGCCTTCGGGGGAGACCCAGTACTTC. Protein product: CASSPSGETQYF.

V gene TRBV9 combines with J gene TRBJ2-3; a weak D match, TRBD2 (6 bases). Germline CDR1 SGDLS, CDR2 YYNGEE. This CDR3 spans 14 amino acids. Trimming shortened V by 5 bases and J by 2 bases, and 12 bases separated the two germline ends. For the CDR3, the DNA is TGTGCCAGCAGAGGGGCGGGGAACACAGATACGCAGTATTTT. This codes for CASRGAGNTDTQYF.

The chain links TRBV4-3 to TRBJ2-3; the D gene is possibly TRBD2 (5 bases). The CDR3 is 16 residues long. Germline V gene lookup returns CDR1 LGHNA and CDR2 YSLEER. The V and J ends lost 0 bases and 2 bases respectively, with 12 bases between them. In DNA form, the CDR3 reads TGCGCCAGCAGCCAAGACTCGACTGACTACACAGATACGCAGTATTTT. Translation: CASSQDSTDYTDTQYF.

The chain combines TRBV11-2 with TRBJ2-1; TRBD2 might be the D (6 bases). The V end lost 1 base, the J end lost 4 bases, and 17 bases lay between the germline ends. Germline CDR1 SGHAT, CDR2 FQNNGV. This CDR3 has 17 amino acids. CDR3 coding DNA: TGTGCCAGCAGCTTAGTTAGCGGAACGAGGCCTTACAATGAGCAGTTCTTC. It codes for CASSLVSGTRPYNEQFF.

This clone was counted once. This chain connects TRBV7-8 to TRBJ2-7, with TRBD1 as a possible D gene (7 bases). Germline V gene sequence: CDR1 SGHVS, CDR2 FQNEAQ. CDR3 length: 16 residues. V was shortened by 2 bases and J by 4 bases, with 18 bases between the two germline ends. DNA of the CDR3: TGTGCCAGCAGCTTACGGAGATCGACAGGGAGGTACGAGCAGTACTTC. Its translation: CASSLRRSTGRYEQYF. Full variable domain (rest looked up from reference TRBV7-8 and TRBJ2-7): GAGVSQSPRYKVAKRGQDVALRCDPISGHVSLFWYQQALGQGPEFLTYFQNEAQLDKSGLPSDRFFAERPEGSVSTLKIQRTQQEDSAVYLCASSLRRSTGRYEQYFGPGTRLTVT.

In its sample, this clone was seen once. The chain carries TRBV7-2 and TRBJ2-7; the match to TRBD2 covers 7 bases. Germline V CDR1 and CDR2: SGHTA, FQGNSA. Trimming took 2 bases from V and 3 from J; bases not matched to a gene: 4. The CDR3 has 14 residues. DNA for the CDR3: TGTGCCAGCAGCTTATGGCGGGGGAACTACGAGCAGTACTTC. This translates into CASSLWRGNYEQYF.